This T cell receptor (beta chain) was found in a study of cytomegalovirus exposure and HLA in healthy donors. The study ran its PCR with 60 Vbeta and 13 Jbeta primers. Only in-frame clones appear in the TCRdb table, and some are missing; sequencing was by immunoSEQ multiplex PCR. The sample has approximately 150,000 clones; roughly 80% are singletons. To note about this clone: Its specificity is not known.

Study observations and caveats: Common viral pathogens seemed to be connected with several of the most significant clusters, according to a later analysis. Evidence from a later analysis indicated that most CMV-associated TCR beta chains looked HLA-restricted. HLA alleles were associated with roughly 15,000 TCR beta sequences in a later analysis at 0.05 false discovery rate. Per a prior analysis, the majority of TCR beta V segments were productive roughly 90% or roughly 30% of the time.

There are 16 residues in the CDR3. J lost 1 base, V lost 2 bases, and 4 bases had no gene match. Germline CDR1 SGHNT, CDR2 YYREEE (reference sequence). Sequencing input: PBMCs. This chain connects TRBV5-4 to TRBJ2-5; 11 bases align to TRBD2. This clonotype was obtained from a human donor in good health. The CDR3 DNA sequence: TGTGCCAGCAGCTTACCAACTAGCGGGGGCCAAGAGACCCAGTACTTC. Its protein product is CASSLPTSGGQETQYF. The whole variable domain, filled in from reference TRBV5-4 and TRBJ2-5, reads ETGVTQSPTHLIKTRGQQVTLRCSSQSGHNTVSWYQQALGQGPQFIFQYYREEENGRGNFPPRFSGLQFPNYSSELNVNALELDDSALYLCASSLPTSGGQETQYFGPGTRLLVL.